These T cell receptor beta chains were read from a single sample in a study of cytomegalovirus exposure and HLA in healthy donors. Only in-frame clones appear in the TCRdb table, and some are missing; sequencing was by immunoSEQ multiplex PCR. Here the sample spans 190,000 or so clones, roughly four fifths being singletons. The sample was PBMCs. Source of these receptors: a boy aged 2 to 10 in good health and CMV-seronegative. Each CDR3 is given with its conserved first and last residue. A D gene is named only where the DNA matches it firmly. Size is stated for part of the rows, as once, few or many counts, or as a class when the clone is expanded.

V gene,D gene,clone size,J gene,CDR3 DNA,CDR3 protein
TRBV18,TRBD1,-,TRBJ2-7,TGTGCCAGCTCATTGGGACAGGGGAAACTCTACGAGCAGTACTTC,CASSLGQGKLYEQYF
TRBV9,TRBD2,-,TRBJ2-2,TGTGCCAGCAGCCCTCGGGCTAGCGGGGGGGCAAAAACCGGGGAGCTGTTTTTT,CASSPRASGGAKTGELFF
TRBV5-1,-,-,TRBJ2-2,TGCGCCAGCAGCTTGAGTCAGGTGAACACCGGGGAGCTGTTTTTT,CASSLSQVNTGELFF
TRBV18,TRBD1,once,TRBJ1-1,TGTGCCAGCTCCGCAGGGGGCTTGGGCACTGAAGCTTTCTTT,CASSAGGLGTEAFF
TRBV5-6,-,-,TRBJ1-4,TGTGCCAGCAGCCCCCGACAAGGCGAGAATGAAAAACTGTTTTTT,CASSPRQGENEKLFF
TRBV5-4,TRBD1,-,TRBJ1-1,TGTGCCAGCAGCCCGCTGGGACAGGGGCCTTGGAACACTGAAGCTTTCTTT,CASSPLGQGPWNTEAFF
TRBV5-6,-,once,TRBJ2-3,TGTGCCAGCAGCTTGTGGCTAGCATCGGGTGATACGCAGTATTTT,CASSLWLASGDTQYF
TRBV2,-,-,TRBJ1-5,TGTGCCAGCAGGAACTCCTACCTTGGCAATCAGCCCCAGCATTTT,CASRNSYLGNQPQHF
TRBV29-1,TRBD2,-,TRBJ2-1,TGCAGCGTTGAAGAGGGACTAGGTTGGGGGTTCTTC,CSVEEGLGWGFF
TRBV6-1,-,-,TRBJ1-2,TGTGCCAGCAGTGAAGTTGGGGCCATCTATGGCTACACCTTC,CASSEVGAIYGYTF
TRBV6-5,TRBD1,-,TRBJ2-3,TGTGCCAGCGTGGACAGGGGCACAGATACGCAGTATTTT,CASVDRGTDTQYF
TRBV5-1,-,-,TRBJ2-1,TGCGCCAGCAGCTTGGTGGGGCAAGGATCCTACAATGAGCAGTTCTTC,CASSLVGQGSYNEQFF
TRBV4-1,TRBD2,-,TRBJ2-2,TGCGCCAGCAGCCAACACCCTCGGATAGCGGGGGGGGGCACCGGGGAGCTGTTTTTT,CASSQHPRIAGGGTGELFF
TRBV18,-,-,TRBJ1-2,TGTGCCAGCTCAGCCACGAGTGGAGATTATAACTATGGCTACACCTTC,CASSATSGDYNYGYTF
TRBV30,TRBD1,-,TRBJ1-4,TGTGCCTGGAGTCAGACGGACAGGCCCGGTGAAAAACTGTTTTTT,CAWSQTDRPGEKLFF
TRBV5-5,TRBD1,-,TRBJ2-3,TGTGCCAGCAGCTGGACAGGGGGCGTAGATACGCAGTATTTT,CASSWTGGVDTQYF
TRBV5-1,TRBD1,-,TRBJ2-7,TGCGCCAGCAGCCAAAGGGACAGGATCGACGAGCAGTACTTC,CASSQRDRIDEQYF
TRBV9,TRBD1,-,TRBJ1-4,TGTGCCAGCAGCGCCACAGGGGCTTATGAAAAACTGTTTTTT,CASSATGAYEKLFF
TRBV7-8,-,-,TRBJ2-7,TGTGCCAGCAGCTTAGAGGGGGTGTTAATGGCAAGTTCCTACGAGCAGTACTTC,CASSLEGVLMASSYEQYF
TRBV29-1,TRBD2,-,TRBJ2-1,TGCAGCGTTCTGGCGGGGGGGTCGAATGAGCAGTTCTTC,CSVLAGGSNEQFF
TRBV6-5,TRBD1,-,TRBJ2-7,TGTGCCAGCAGTTTGTCGACAGGGGTCTACGAGCAGTACTTC,CASSLSTGVYEQYF
TRBV30,-,few,TRBJ1-2,TGTGCCTGGAGCCTGACACATCTTTCCTATGGCTACACCTTC,CAWSLTHLSYGYTF
TRBV2,-,-,TRBJ1-1,TGTGCCAGCAGGATAAGGGGAGGGACTGAAGCTTTCTTT,CASRIRGGTEAFF
TRBV6-1,-,-,TRBJ2-7,TGTGCCAGCAGTGAAGGGGGGGATCCGATCCACGAGCAGTACTTC,CASSEGGDPIHEQYF
TRBV6-5,-,-,TRBJ1-1,TGTGCCAGCAGTTACTCCGGGGGACCTCGAGCTTTCTTT,CASSYSGGPRAFF
TRBV11-3,TRBD1,-,TRBJ1-2,TGTGCCAGCAGCTGTCCGGGACAGGGGGGGGGCTACACCTTC,CASSCPGQGGGYTF
TRBV7-9,TRBD1,-,TRBJ1-4,TGTGCCAGCAGTTTCATGGGACAGCCTAATGAAAAACTGTTTTTT,CASSFMGQPNEKLFF
TRBV5-6,-,-,TRBJ1-2,TGTGCCAGCAGCTTGGAGGGAGACGGCTACACCTTC,CASSLEGDGYTF
TRBV5-1,TRBD1,-,TRBJ2-5,TGCGCCAGCACGAGGGGGCAGGTCCAAGAGACCCAGTACTTC,CASTRGQVQETQYF
TRBV29-1,-,-,TRBJ2-1,TGCAGCGCCAGGAGTAGACTAAATGAGCAGTTCTTC,CSARSRLNEQFF
TRBV27,TRBD1,-,TRBJ1-5,TGTGCCAGCAGTGGAACAGGGGGCCGGGGGCCCCAGCATTTT,CASSGTGGRGPQHF
TRBV18,-,-,TRBJ2-3,TGTGCCAGCTCACCAATCGACGGGGATACGCAGTATTTT,CASSPIDGDTQYF
TRBV7-6,-,-,TRBJ1-2,TGTGCCAGCAGCCCCTGGAGAAGCAGGGAAAACTATGGCTACACCTTC,CASSPWRSRENYGYTF
TRBV4-2,TRBD1,once,TRBJ2-7,TGTGCCAGCAGCCCTACCCGAGGACAGGACGAGCAGTACTTC,CASSPTRGQDEQYF
TRBV19,TRBD1,-,TRBJ2-2,TGTGCCAGTACCACCGGACAGGGGGCCGGGGAGCTGTTTTTT,CASTTGQGAGELFF
TRBV7-7,-,-,TRBJ2-5,TGTGCTAGCAGCTTAGGGCTCACGGAGACCCAGTACTTC,CASSLGLTETQYF
TRBV7-9,-,-,TRBJ1-3,TGTGCCAGCAGCTTAGCGGTGGGGCGGCGCTCTGGAAACACCATATATTTT,CASSLAVGRRSGNTIYF
TRBV7-2,TRBD1,once,TRBJ1-5,TGTGCCAGCAGCCCGCAGACAGGGCAGGGGCAGCCCCAGCATTTT,CASSPQTGQGQPQHF
TRBV7-8,TRBD2,-,TRBJ2-3,TGTGCCAGCAGCTTAGGGGTAGCGGGTCAGGTGACAGATACGCAGTATTTT,CASSLGVAGQVTDTQYF
TRBV11-3,TRBD1,-,TRBJ2-3,TGTGCCAGCAGCTTAGGGCGCACAGGGGAAGATACGCAGTATTTT,CASSLGRTGEDTQYF
TRBV9,TRBD1,-,TRBJ2-3,TGTGCCAGCAGCCCAATAGGGGACAGGGCTGTCCCAGATACGCAGTATTTT,CASSPIGDRAVPDTQYF
TRBV7-8,TRBD1,-,TRBJ2-3,TGTGCCAGCAGCTCCGGGACAGGCCCGGATACGCAGTATTTT,CASSSGTGPDTQYF
TRBV4-3,-,-,TRBJ1-2,TGCGCCAGCAGCCAAGGGCCTTCCTCCGGCTACACCTTC,CASSQGPSSGYTF
TRBV5-5,TRBD1,-,TRBJ1-2,TGTGCCAGCAGCCTGGGGACAGCCTCATATGGCTACACCTTC,CASSLGTASYGYTF
TRBV5-5,TRBD1,-,TRBJ2-7,TGTGCCAGCAGCTGGGGACAGGAATACGAGCAGTACTTC,CASSWGQEYEQYF
TRBV29-1,-,-,TRBJ1-6,TGCAGCGTTGAAGCCGGTGTACATTCACCCCTCCACTTT,CSVEAGVHSPLHF
TRBV15,TRBD2,-,TRBJ2-5,TGTGCCACCAGCAGAGAGGCTAGCGGGGGTGAGACCCAGTACTTC,CATSREASGGETQYF
TRBV4-3,TRBD1,once,TRBJ2-5,TGCGCCAGCAGCTCTTCCCGGGACAGGGTATTGTACCAAGAGACCCAGTACTTC,CASSSSRDRVLYQETQYF